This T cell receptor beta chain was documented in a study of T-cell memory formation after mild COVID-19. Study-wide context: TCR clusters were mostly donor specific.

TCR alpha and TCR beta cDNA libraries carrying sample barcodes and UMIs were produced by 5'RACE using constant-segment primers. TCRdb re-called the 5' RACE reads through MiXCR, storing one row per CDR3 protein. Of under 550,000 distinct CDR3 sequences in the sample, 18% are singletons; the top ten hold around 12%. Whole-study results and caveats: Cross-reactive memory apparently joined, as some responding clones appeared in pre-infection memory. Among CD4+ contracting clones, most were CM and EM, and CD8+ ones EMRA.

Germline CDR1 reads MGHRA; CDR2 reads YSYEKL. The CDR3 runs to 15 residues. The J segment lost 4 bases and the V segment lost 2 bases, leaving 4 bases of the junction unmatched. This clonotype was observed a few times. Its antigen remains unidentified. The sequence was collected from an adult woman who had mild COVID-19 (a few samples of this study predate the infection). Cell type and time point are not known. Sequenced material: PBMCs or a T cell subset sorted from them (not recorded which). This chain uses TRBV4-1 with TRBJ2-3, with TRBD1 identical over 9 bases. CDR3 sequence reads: CASSQKDRGSDTQYF. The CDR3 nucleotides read TGCGCCAGCAGCCAAAAGGACAGGGGATCAGATACGCAGTATTTT.